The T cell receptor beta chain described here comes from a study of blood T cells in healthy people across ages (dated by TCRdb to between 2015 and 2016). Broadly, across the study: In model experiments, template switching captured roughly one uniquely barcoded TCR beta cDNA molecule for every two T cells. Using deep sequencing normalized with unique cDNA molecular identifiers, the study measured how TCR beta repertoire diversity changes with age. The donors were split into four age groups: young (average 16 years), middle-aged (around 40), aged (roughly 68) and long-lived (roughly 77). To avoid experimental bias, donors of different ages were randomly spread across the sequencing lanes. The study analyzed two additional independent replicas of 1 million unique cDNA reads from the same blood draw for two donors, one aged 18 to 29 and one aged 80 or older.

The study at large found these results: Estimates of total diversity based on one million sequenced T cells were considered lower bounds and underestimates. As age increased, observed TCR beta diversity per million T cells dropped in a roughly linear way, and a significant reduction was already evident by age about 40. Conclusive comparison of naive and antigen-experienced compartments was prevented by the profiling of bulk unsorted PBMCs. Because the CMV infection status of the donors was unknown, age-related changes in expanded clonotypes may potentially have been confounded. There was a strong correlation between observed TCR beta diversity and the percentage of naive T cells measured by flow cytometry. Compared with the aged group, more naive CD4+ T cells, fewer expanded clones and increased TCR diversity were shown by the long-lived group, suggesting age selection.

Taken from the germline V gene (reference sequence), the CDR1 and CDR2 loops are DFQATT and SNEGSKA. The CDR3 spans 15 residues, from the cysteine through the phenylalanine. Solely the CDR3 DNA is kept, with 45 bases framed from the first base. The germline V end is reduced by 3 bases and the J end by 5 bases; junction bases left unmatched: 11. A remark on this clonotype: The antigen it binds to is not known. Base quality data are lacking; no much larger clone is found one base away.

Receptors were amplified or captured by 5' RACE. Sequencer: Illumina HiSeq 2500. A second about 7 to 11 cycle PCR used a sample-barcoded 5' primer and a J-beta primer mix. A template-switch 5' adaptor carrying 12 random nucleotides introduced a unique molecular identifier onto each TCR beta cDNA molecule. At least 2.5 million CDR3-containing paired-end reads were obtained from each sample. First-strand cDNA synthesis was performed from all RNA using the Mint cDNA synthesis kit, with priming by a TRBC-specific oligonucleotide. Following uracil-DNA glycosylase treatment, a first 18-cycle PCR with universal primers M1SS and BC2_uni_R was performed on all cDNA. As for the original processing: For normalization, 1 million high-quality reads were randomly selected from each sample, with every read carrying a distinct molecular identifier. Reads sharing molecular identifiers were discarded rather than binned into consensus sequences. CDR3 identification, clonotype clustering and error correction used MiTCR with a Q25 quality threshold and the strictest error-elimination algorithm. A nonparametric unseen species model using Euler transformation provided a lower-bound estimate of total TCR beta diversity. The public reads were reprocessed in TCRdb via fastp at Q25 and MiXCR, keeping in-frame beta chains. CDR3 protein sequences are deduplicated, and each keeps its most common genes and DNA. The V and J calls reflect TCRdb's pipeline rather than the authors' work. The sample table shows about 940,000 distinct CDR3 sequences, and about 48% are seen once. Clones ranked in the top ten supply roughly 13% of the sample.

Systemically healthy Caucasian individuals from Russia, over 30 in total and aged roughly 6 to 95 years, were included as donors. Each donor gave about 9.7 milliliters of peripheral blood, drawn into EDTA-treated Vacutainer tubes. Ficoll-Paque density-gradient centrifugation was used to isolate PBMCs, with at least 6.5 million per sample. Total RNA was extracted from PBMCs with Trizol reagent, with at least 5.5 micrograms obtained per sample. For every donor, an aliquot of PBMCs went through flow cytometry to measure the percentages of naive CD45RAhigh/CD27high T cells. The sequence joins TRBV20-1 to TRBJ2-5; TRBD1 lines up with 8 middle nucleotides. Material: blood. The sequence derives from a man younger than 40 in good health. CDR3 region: CSASTGGSFGETQYF. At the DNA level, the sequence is TGCAGTGCTAGCACAGGGGGTTCTTTTGGGGAGACCCAGTACTTC.